This entry lists 8 T cell receptor beta chains sequenced from one sample in a study of T cells in Graves' hyperthyroidism and ophthalmopathy. Template material for amplifying TCR beta CDR3 regions consisted of RNA transcripts. The TCR CDR3 was amplified in a first-round RT-PCR using the HTBI primer set. TCRdb ran MiXCR on the multiplex PCR reads and lists one entry per CDR3 protein. The sample has 380,000 or so distinct CDR3 sequences; over 11% are singletons. What was sequenced was blood. The receptors come from a woman younger than 45 with Graves' hyperthyroidism.

This clonotype has ten or more counts. This chain joins TRBV2 and TRBJ2-7; 11 nucleotides line up with TRBD2. The CDR3 spans 14 residues. Unmatched junction bases numbered 7, after V lost 8 bases and J lost 4 bases. In germline, CDR1 is SNHLY, CDR2 FYNNEI. DNA of the CDR3: TGTGCCAGCCAGGAGGCTAGCGGGAGGTACGAGCAGTACTTC. This codes for CASQEASGRYEQYF.

This clonotype was detected ten times or more. The chain employs TRBV12-3 or TRBV12-4 and TRBJ1-4; D is undetermined. Trimming took off 6 bases at V and 3 bases at J, with 8 bases between the two ends. CDR3 size: 13 residues. The CDR3 loop reads CASSAPANEKLFF. The CDR3 bases are TGTGCCAGCAGCGCTCCGGCTAATGAAAAACTGTTTTTT.

This clonotype was seen ten or more times. The chain employs TRBV28 and TRBJ2-5, with D possibly being TRBD2 (6 bases). The germline V gene encodes CDR1 MDHEN and CDR2 SYDVKM. Trimming removed 3 bases from V and 0 bases from J, with 20 bases in between. The CDR3 totals 18 residues. CDR3 DNA: TGTGCCAGCAGTTTTGGGCCTCGCGGGGCAAGGTACCAAGAGACCCAGTACTTC. Its protein product is CASSFGPRGARYQETQYF.

This clonotype was recorded many times. J is TRBJ2-7 and V is TRBV20-1, with TRBD2 matching over 7 bases. This CDR3 is built from 18 residues. The germline CDR1 and CDR2 sequences are DFQATT and SNEGSKA (reference sequence). V lost 0 bases to trimming and J lost 3 bases; unmatched junction nucleotides: 17. The CDR3 DNA reads TGCAGTGCTAGAGAATCCCAATTACGGACGGGAGGCGGCTACGAGCAGTACTTC. It is translated as CSARESQLRTGGGYEQYF.

This clonotype was observed many times. The chain employs TRBV2 and TRBJ2-1; 13 bases are shared with TRBD2. Germline-derived CDR1 and CDR2 are SNHLY and FYNNEI. The V gene end was trimmed by 6 bases and the J gene end by 4 bases; junction bases not matched to a gene: 6. There are 16 residues in the CDR3. CDR3 nucleotide sequence: TGTGCCAGCAGAGGACTAGCGGGAGAACGGTACAATGAGCAGTTCTTC. Amino acid sequence: CASRGLAGERYNEQFF.

This clonotype was recorded at least ten times. CDR3 sequence: CASSLEGGTTDTQYF. DNA of the CDR3: TGTGCCAGCAGCTTAGAAGGGGGAACCACAGATACGCAGTATTTT. This chain links TRBV11-2 with TRBJ2-3; possible D gene TRBD1, 6 bases. The CDR3 totals 15 residues. Per the germline V gene, CDR1 is SGHAT and CDR2 is FQNNGV. V lost 0 bases and J 2 bases, leaving 9 bases between the germline ends.

For this clonotype: This clone may be a read error of a much larger clone one base away. V and J are TRBV28 and TRBJ1-2; D remains ambiguous. The V end was cut by 4 bases, the J end by 4 bases, with 7 bases between. This CDR3 spans 12 amino acids. The germline CDR1 and CDR2 sequences are MDHEN and SYDVKM. The CDR3 coding sequence is TGTGCCAGCAGTTCGGTCTCCTATGGCTACACCTTC. Its translation is CASSSVSYGYTF.

The rearrangement uses TRBV30 and TRBJ2-1; D might be TRBD2 (6 bases). Germline V gives CDR1 GTSNPN, CDR2 SVGIG (reference sequence). CDR3 size: 13 residues. V lost 8 bases and J lost 4, with 15 bases in between. The CDR3 DNA reads as TGTGCCCGGGACTCGGGGTTATACAATGAGCAGTTCTTC. It codes for CARDSGLYNEQFF.